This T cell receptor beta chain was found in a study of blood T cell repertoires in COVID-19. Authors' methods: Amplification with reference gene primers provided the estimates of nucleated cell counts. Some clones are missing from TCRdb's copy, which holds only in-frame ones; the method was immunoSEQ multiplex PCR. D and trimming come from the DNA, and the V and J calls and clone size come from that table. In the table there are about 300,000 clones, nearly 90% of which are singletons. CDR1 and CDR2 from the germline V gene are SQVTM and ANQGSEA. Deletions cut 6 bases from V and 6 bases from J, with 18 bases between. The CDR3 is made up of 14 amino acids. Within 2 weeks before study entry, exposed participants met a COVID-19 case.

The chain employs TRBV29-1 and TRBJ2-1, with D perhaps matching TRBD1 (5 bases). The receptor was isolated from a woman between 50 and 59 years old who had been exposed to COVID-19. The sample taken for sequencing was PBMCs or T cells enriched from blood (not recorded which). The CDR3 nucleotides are TGCAGCGTGGGGTGGGGCAGTGGCCCCAATGAGCAGTTCTTC. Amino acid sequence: CSVGWGSGPNEQFF.